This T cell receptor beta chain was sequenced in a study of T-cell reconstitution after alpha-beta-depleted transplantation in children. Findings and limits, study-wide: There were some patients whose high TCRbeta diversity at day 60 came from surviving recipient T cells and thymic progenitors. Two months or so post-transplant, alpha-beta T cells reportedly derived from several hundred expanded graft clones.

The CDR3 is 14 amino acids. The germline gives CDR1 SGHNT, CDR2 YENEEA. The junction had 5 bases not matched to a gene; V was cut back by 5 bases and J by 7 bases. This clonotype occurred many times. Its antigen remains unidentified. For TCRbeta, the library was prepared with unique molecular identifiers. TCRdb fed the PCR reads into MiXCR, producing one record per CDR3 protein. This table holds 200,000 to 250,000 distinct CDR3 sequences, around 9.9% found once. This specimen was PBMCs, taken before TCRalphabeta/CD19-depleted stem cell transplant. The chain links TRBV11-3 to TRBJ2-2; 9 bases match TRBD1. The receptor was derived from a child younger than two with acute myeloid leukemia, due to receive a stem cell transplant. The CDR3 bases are TGTGCCAGCAGCAAAGGACAGGGGAGCGGGGAGCTGTTTTTT. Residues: CASSKGQGSGELFF.